The clone carrying this TCR beta chain appeared a few times. Its antigen is not known. This record belongs to a study of shared clonotypes between healthy human individuals. General study findings and limits: Generation probabilities of non-shared clonotypes were lower (relative to those shared by all four donors).

CD45RO+ cells went into CD8 memory alongside CCR7-negative CD45RA+ TemRA cells. Replicate PCRs run on sorted subsets employed roughly 190 ng DNA, 25,000 to 35,000 T cell genomes. The protocol was immunoSEQ multiplex PCR, while the TCRdb copy is restricted to in-frame clones and leaves out a portion. Of 85,000 to 100,000 clones detected, 67% appear once; the ten largest clones hold more than 40%. Sequencing was performed on memory CD8+ T cells sorted from blood. Subset indicated: CD45RO+ cells pooled with CCR7-negative TemRA cells. This receptor was identified in a man aged 25 to 40 in good health.

CDR3 sequence: CASGNGNTGELFF. CDR3 DNA sequence: TGCGCCAGCGGGAACGGGAACACCGGGGAGCTGTTTTTT. The rearrangement uses TRBV5-1 and TRBJ2-2; the D is unclear. From germline, CDR1 is SGHRS and CDR2 YFSETQ. Trimming removed 7 bases from V and 1 base from J, with 8 bases in between. CDR3 length: 13 residues.